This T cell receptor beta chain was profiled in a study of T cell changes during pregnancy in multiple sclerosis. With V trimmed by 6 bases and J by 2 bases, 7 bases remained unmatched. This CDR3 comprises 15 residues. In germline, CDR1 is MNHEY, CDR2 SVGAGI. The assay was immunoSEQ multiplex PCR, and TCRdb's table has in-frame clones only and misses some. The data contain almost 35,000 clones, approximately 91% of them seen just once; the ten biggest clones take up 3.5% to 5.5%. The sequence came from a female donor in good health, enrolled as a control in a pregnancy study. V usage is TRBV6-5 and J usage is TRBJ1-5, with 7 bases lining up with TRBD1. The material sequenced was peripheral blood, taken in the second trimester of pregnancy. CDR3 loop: CASRADRERNQPQHF. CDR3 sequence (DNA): TGTGCCAGCAGAGCCGACAGGGAGCGCAATCAGCCCCAGCATTTT.